Presented here are 28 T cell receptor beta chains from one specimen sequenced in a study of cytomegalovirus exposure and HLA in healthy donors (dated by TCRdb to 2016 to 2017). Preparation of the library involved the immunoSEQ multiplex PCR assay. For the multiplex PCR, a mixture combining 60 forward primers for TCR Vbeta segments and 13 reverse primers for TCR Jbeta segments was used. Not all clones reach the TCRdb copy of this immuneACCESS table, which keeps in-frame sequences only. Checked studies attribute under half of the gap to unresolved V genes and leave the rest unexplained. The sample table lists about 150,000 clones, 75% to 90% of them with a count of one. The ten largest clonotypes hold approximately 6.8% of the sample. The specimen sequenced was PBMCs. All receptors come from a man between 25 and 39 years old in good health and CMV-seropositive.

The chain combines TRBV7-9 with TRBJ2-6; weak D call: TRBD1 (5 bases). Germline CDR1 and CDR2: SEHNR and FQNEAQ (reference sequence). The CDR3 sequence is 16 residues long. V gave up 0 bases and J gave up 4 bases, with 10 bases separating them. CDR3 region: CASSLAGAPGANVLTF. CDR3 coding DNA: TGTGCCAGCAGCTTAGCAGGGGCGCCGGGGGCCAACGTCCTGACTTTC.

V and J are TRBV19 and TRBJ1-2; D is unresolved. Trimming pared 3 bases from V and 6 bases from J, leaving 17 bases between. This CDR3 comprises 15 residues. Germline V gene sequence: CDR1 LNHDA, CDR2 SQIVND (reference sequence). The CDR3 reads CASSMSSTRRDGYTF. The CDR3 DNA reads as TGTGCCAGTAGTATGTCCTCCACCAGGAGGGATGGCTACACCTTC.

This sequence joins TRBV7-9 and TRBJ2-1; a possible D gene is TRBD2 (5 bases). The germline gives CDR1 SEHNR, CDR2 FQNEAQ (reference sequence). Trimming cost V 1 base and J 0 bases, with 7 bases left between them. This CDR3 is built from 15 residues. This CDR3 is CASSLGGLSYNEQFF. Here the CDR3 DNA reads TGTGCCAGCAGCTTAGGCGGACTCTCCTACAATGAGCAGTTCTTC.

The gene calls are TRBV4-3 and TRBJ1-1, with D uncertain. Germline CDR1 is LGHNA and CDR2 is YSLEER. Trimming stripped 4 bases from V and 1 base from J, with 7 bases between. The CDR3 length is 13 residues. CDR3 sequence reads: CASSPTENTEAFF. CDR3 nucleotide sequence: TGCGCCAGCAGCCCGACTGAGAACACTGAAGCTTTCTTT.

J is TRBJ1-3 and V is TRBV15; D not certain. Trimming removed 2 bases from V and 4 bases from J, with 15 bases in between. The CDR3 loop spans 16 amino acids. The V gene's germline CDR1 is LNHNV and CDR2 YYDKDF (reference sequence). CDR3 amino acids: CATSRPTIDDGNTIYF. In nucleotides, the CDR3 is TGTGCCACCAGCAGACCGACTATAGACGACGGAAACACCATATATTTT.

The chain uses TRBV27 and TRBJ1-6; D perhaps matches TRBD1 (6 bases). V was cut by 7 bases and J by 4 bases, with 20 bases left in between. The CDR3 covers 17 residues. CDR1 and CDR2 (germline): MNHEY, SMNVEV (reference sequence). As DNA, the CDR3 is TGTGCCAGCACTCGAGGGGGACGGCTGGGGTATAATTCACCCCTCCACTTT. This gives the protein CASTRGGRLGYNSPLHF.

The count of this clone is one. The chain has TRBV5-1 and TRBJ2-3, with TRBD1 matching over 12 bases. Germline CDR1 and CDR2: SGHRS and YFSETQ. V was clipped by 7 bases and J by 7 bases; unmatched bases: 4. The CDR3 runs to 13 residues. The CDR3 nucleotides are TGCGCCAGCCGCGGGACAGGGGGCAATACGCAGTATTTT. Its protein product is CASRGTGGNTQYF.

The chain employs TRBV9 and TRBJ1-6; 7 positions match TRBD1. The CDR3 has 15 amino acids. In germline, CDR1 is SGDLS, CDR2 YYNGEE. The junction had 5 bases not matched to a gene; V was cut back by 1 base and J by 7 bases. CDR3 DNA sequence: TGTGCCAGCAGCGTATCGCCAGGGGGGAATTCACCCCTCCACTTT. Translation: CASSVSPGGNSPLHF.

The rearrangement links TRBV27 to TRBJ2-1; 7 nucleotides line up with TRBD1. The germline V gene encodes CDR1 MNHEY and CDR2 SMNVEV (reference sequence). Unmatched junction bases numbered 8, after V lost 4 bases and J lost 8 bases. The CDR3 is made up of 14 amino acids. CDR3 region: CASSSGTAKHEQFF. The CDR3 DNA reads as TGTGCCAGCAGTTCCGGGACAGCTAAACATGAGCAGTTCTTC.

DNA of the CDR3: TGTGCCAGCAGCCCCTGGACTAGCCGCCACTACGAGCAGTACTTC. It yields the protein CASSPWTSRHYEQYF. V gene TRBV5-4 combines with J gene TRBJ2-7, with TRBD2 matching over 8 bases. The CDR3 sequence is 15 residues long. From germline, CDR1 is SGHNT and CDR2 YYREEE (reference sequence). V was pared by 4 bases and J by 3 bases, with 9 bases of the junction left unmatched.

The chain uses TRBV15 and TRBJ2-2, with 10 bases aligning to TRBD2. The V and J ends lost 2 bases and 7 bases, in that order; junction bases with no gene match: 7. This CDR3 spans 16 amino acids. Germline V gene lookup returns CDR1 LNHNV and CDR2 YYDKDF (reference sequence). CDR3 loop: CATSRLAGELSGELFF. CDR3 DNA sequence: TGTGCCACCAGCAGACTAGCGGGAGAATTGAGCGGGGAGCTGTTTTTT.

CDR3 bases: TGTGCCAGCAGTTACTACGCAGGCGCAACTAATGAAAAACTGTTTTTT. Amino acid sequence: CASSYYAGATNEKLFF. The genes are TRBV6-5 and TRBJ1-4; D is unresolved. Per germline, CDR1 MNHEY and CDR2 SVGAGI. V gave up 1 base and J gave up 0 bases, with 9 bases separating them. The CDR3 spans 16 residues.

The rearrangement joins TRBV15 to TRBJ2-7; tentatively, D is TRBD1 (5 bases). The CDR3 spans 17 residues. V was cut by 2 bases and J by 4 bases, with 21 bases left in between. The germline CDR1 and CDR2 sequences are LNHNV and YYDKDF (reference sequence). In DNA form, the CDR3 reads TGTGCCACCAGCAGACTGACCTCGGACACGTACGTTTACGAGCAGTACTTC. It specifies CATSRLTSDTYVYEQYF.

V gene TRBV5-1 combines with J gene TRBJ2-7, with 7 bases that match TRBD1. The CDR3 is 14 residues long. The germline gives CDR1 SGHRS, CDR2 YFSETQ. The J segment lost 7 bases and the V segment lost 4 bases, leaving 11 bases of the junction unmatched. Here the CDR3 reads CASSHFRTGTEQYF. The CDR3 coding sequence is TGCGCCAGCAGCCATTTTAGGACAGGTACTGAGCAGTACTTC.

V and J are TRBV10-3 and TRBJ2-1; 11 positions match TRBD2. Trimming removed 10 bases from V and 7 bases from J; junction bases left unmatched: 12. CDR1 ENHRY and CDR2 SYGVKD come from the germline V gene. This CDR3 has 15 amino acids. CDR3 coding DNA: TGTGCCACCACCTTAGCGGGGGGGCAAGCGAATGAGCAGTTCTTC. It is translated as CATTLAGGQANEQFF.

This clone was counted between two and nine times. V and J are TRBV7-9 and TRBJ1-1, with D maybe TRBD1 (6 bases). The germline V gene has CDR1 SEHNR and CDR2 FQNEAQ (reference sequence). The CDR3 runs 13 residues. The ends were cut back, 3 bases at V and 4 bases at J, with 9 bases in the middle. The CDR3 reads CASSFLQGTEAFF. DNA for the CDR3: TGTGCCAGCAGCTTCTTACAGGGCACTGAAGCTTTCTTT. Variable domain in full (rest from reference TRBV7-9 and TRBJ1-1): DTGVSQNPRHKITKRGQNVTFRCDPISEHNRLYWYRQTLGQGPEFLTYFQNEAQLEKSRLLSDRFSAERPKGSFSTLEIQRTEQGDSAMYLCASSFLQGTEAFFGQGTRLTVV.

This clone was observed a single time. V usage is TRBV7-9 and J usage is TRBJ2-5, with 7 bases lining up with TRBD1. The CDR3 loop spans 14 amino acids. J gave up 4 bases and V 3 bases, and 5 bases lay outside the gene matches. Germline V lookup: CDR1 SEHNR, CDR2 FQNEAQ (reference sequence). The CDR3 spells CASSFNRGSETQYF. The DNA of the CDR3 is TGTGCCAGCAGCTTTAACAGGGGATCAGAGACCCAGTACTTC.

This clone is medium-sized (0.01 to 0.1%) by share. V gene TRBV6-1 combines with J gene TRBJ1-4; TRBD1 matches 9 bases. CDR3 length: 16 residues. Germline trimming cut 1 base from V and 8 bases from J; bases unmatched to any gene: 8. Germline CDR1 MNHNS, CDR2 SASEGT. The CDR3 bases are TGTGCCAGCAGTGAAGGCTCCGGACAGGGGTCGGAAAAACTGTTTTTT. Translated: CASSEGSGQGSEKLFF.

This clone was picked up a small number of times. The chain is built from TRBV5-6 and TRBJ2-7; D possibly corresponds to TRBD1 (6 bases). Trimming took off 3 bases at V and 5 bases at J, with 15 bases between the two ends. Germline loops: CDR1 SGHDT, CDR2 YYEEEE. This CDR3 contains 14 residues. In DNA form, the CDR3 reads TGTGCCAGCAGCTCACAGGGAACGATCCACGAGCAGTACTTC. Encoded protein: CASSSQGTIHEQYF.

This clone was counted between two and nine times. The chain combines TRBV27 with TRBJ1-5, with D perhaps matching TRBD1 (5 bases). Germline lookup yields CDR1 MNHEY and CDR2 SMNVEV (reference sequence). This CDR3 is built from 13 residues. V shed 3 bases and J shed 7 bases, with 10 bases lying between them. Here the CDR3 reads CASSLRGEQPQHF. The DNA for the CDR3 is TGTGCCAGCAGTTTGCGGGGCGAACAGCCCCAGCATTTT.

The V and J genes are TRBV27 and TRBJ2-1; 8 nucleotides match TRBD2. J was trimmed by 7 bases and V by 3 bases; bases with no gene match: 17. In germline, CDR1 is MNHEY, CDR2 SMNVEV (reference sequence). The CDR3 is 18 amino acids. CDR3 in DNA: TGTGCCAGCAGTTTGGTGAAGGGACTAGTTGGGGTAGGTAATGAGCAGTTCTTC. This gives the protein CASSLVKGLVGVGNEQFF.

This clone occurred once. V usage is TRBV5-1 and J usage is TRBJ2-7, with a tentative D call TRBD2 (6 bases). This CDR3 is 14 amino acids long. Germline assignment: CDR1 SGHRS and CDR2 YFSETQ. Trimming pared 1 base from V and 4 bases from J, leaving 12 bases between. This CDR3 reads CASSLTGDLYEQYF. As DNA, the CDR3 is TGCGCCAGCAGCTTGACGGGAGACCTTTACGAGCAGTACTTC. The entire variable domain, with the rest obtained from reference TRBV5-1 and TRBJ2-7, is as follows: KAGVTQTPRYLIKTRGQQVTLSCSPISGHRSVSWYQQTPGQGLQFLFEYFSETQRNKGNFPGRFSGRQFSNSRSEMNVSTLELGDSALYLCASSLTGDLYEQYFGPGTRLTVT.

This clone was seen only a few times. CDR3 amino acids: CASSLGRGSAYEQYF. CDR3 in DNA: TGCGCCAGCAGCTTGGGGCGGGGGTCCGCCTACGAGCAGTACTTC. This chain joins TRBV5-1 and TRBJ2-7; 7 bases align to TRBD2. J gave up 2 bases and V 0 bases, and 5 bases lay outside the gene matches. The CDR3 covers 15 residues. CDR1 and CDR2 from the germline V gene are SGHRS and YFSETQ.

This clone has more than one count but fewer than ten. The CDR3 coding sequence is TGTGCCAGCAGGACAGGGGATGGTAATTCACCCCTCCACTTT. Translation: CASRTGDGNSPLHF. The rearrangement uses TRBV5-4 and TRBJ1-6; 8 bases agree with TRBD1. Germline V gives CDR1 SGHNT, CDR2 YYREEE (reference sequence). This CDR3 contains 14 residues. After removal of 5 bases from V and 6 bases from J, the junction contained 4 bases not matched to a gene.

The V call is TRBV5-1, the J call TRBJ2-7; 12 nucleotides match TRBD2. CDR3 size: 14 residues. The germline CDR1 and CDR2 sequences are SGHRS and YFSETQ. The V segment lost 3 bases and the J segment 2 bases; nucleotides outside the gene matches: 0. For the CDR3, the DNA is TGCGCCAGCAGCTGGACTAGCGGGACCTACGAGCAGTACTTC. It specifies CASSWTSGTYEQYF.

The CDR3 DNA is TGTGCCAGCAGTGAACTAGCGGGAGGGCCAGATACGCAGTATTTT. The encoded protein is CASSELAGGPDTQYF. The chain links TRBV6-1 to TRBJ2-3; 12 bases are a match to TRBD2. Per the germline V gene, CDR1 is MNHNS and CDR2 is SASEGT. This CDR3 is 15 amino acids long. The V segment lost 2 bases and the J segment 4 bases; nucleotides outside the gene matches: 1.

This clone was seen just once. This chain joins TRBV13 and TRBJ1-3, with a tentative D call TRBD1 (5 bases). The CDR3 is made up of 15 amino acids. Germline V gene sequence: CDR1 PRHDT, CDR2 FYEKMQ (reference sequence). The V end lost 0 bases, the J end lost 4 bases, and 10 bases lay between the germline ends. This CDR3 is CASSLGGPTGNTIYF. In DNA form, the CDR3 reads TGTGCCAGCAGCTTAGGGGGGCCGACAGGAAACACCATATATTTT. The full variable domain, completed using reference TRBV13 and TRBJ1-3, is AAGVIQSPRHLIKEKRETATLKCYPIPRHDTVYWYQQGPGQDPQFLISFYEKMQSDKGSIPDRFSAQQFSDYHSELNMSSLELGDSALYFCASSLGGPTGNTIYFGEGSWLTVV.

The chain has TRBV7-9 and TRBJ1-4, with a possible D match to TRBD1 (6 bases). The CDR3 extends over 15 amino acids. Trimming stripped 5 bases from V and 3 bases from J, with 13 bases between. Looked up from germline, CDR1 is SEHNR and CDR2 is FQNEAQ (reference sequence). CDR3 protein: CASSALRGPNEKLFF. The CDR3 nucleotides read TGTGCCAGCAGCGCTCTCAGGGGCCCTAATGAAAAACTGTTTTTT.